Following are 28 T cell receptor beta chains from one sample sequenced in a study of blood T cells in healthy people across ages. Then a second PCR, running about 7 to 11 cycles, was carried out with a sample-barcoded 5' primer and a J-beta primer mix. TCRdb re-derived calls from the 5' RACE reads in MiXCR, one entry per CDR3 protein. The data contain 1.2 million to 1.5 million distinct CDR3 sequences, around 42% of them singletons. Sequenced material: blood. All receptors come from a woman younger than 35 in good health.

The CDR3: CASTGHRSTDTQYF. CDR3 sequence (DNA): TGTGCCAGCACCGGACACCGTAGCACAGATACGCAGTATTTT. This chain links TRBV9 with TRBJ2-3; possibly TRBD1 for D (5 bases). Germline V CDR1 and CDR2: SGDLS, YYNGEE. The CDR3 contains 14 residues. V was pared by 6 bases and J by 0 bases, with 11 bases between.

The chain is built from TRBV18 and TRBJ2-5; tentative D call: TRBD1 (6 bases). Germline loops: CDR1 KGHSH, CDR2 LQKENI. V gave up 4 bases and J gave up 4 bases, with 13 bases separating them. CDR3 length: 14 residues. CDR3 sequence: CASSRTGIGETQYF. The CDR3 bases are TGTGCCAGCTCACGAACAGGGATTGGAGAGACCCAGTACTTC.

This chain uses TRBV9 with TRBJ1-1; D gene uncertain. Trimming pared 0 bases from V and 2 bases from J, leaving 11 bases between. The CDR3 covers 15 residues. Looked up from germline, CDR1 is SGDLS and CDR2 is YYNGEE. The CDR3 reads CASSVGVAINTEAFF. The CDR3 region has the DNA TGTGCCAGCAGCGTAGGTGTAGCGATAAACACTGAAGCTTTCTTT.

This clonotype has just a few counts. The V gene is TRBV6-6, the J gene TRBJ2-7, with 7 bases fitting TRBD1. This CDR3 is built from 14 residues. Germline CDR1 reads MNHNY; CDR2 reads SVGAGI (reference sequence). V shed 6 bases and J 3 bases; nucleotides not matched to a gene: 8. CDR3 nucleotides: TGTGCCAGCAGACCCTCCTCAGGGGGCTACGAGCAGTACTTC. Translated: CASRPSSGGYEQYF.

This clonotype showed up just once. This chain joins TRBV7-9 and TRBJ2-7; either TRBD1 or TRBD2 may fit D (5 bases each). Germline V gene lookup returns CDR1 SEHNR and CDR2 FQNEAQ (reference sequence). Trimming stripped 5 bases from V and 3 bases from J, with 11 bases between. The CDR3 covers 13 residues. CDR3 residues: CASSQGTYYEQYF. DNA for the CDR3: TGTGCCAGCAGCCAAGGGACCTACTACGAGCAGTACTTC.

The chain has TRBV29-1 and TRBJ1-2, with D hard to call. Trimming took off 4 bases at V and 9 bases at J, with 6 bases between the two ends. The CDR3 is 9 amino acids. In germline, CDR1 is SQVTM, CDR2 ANQGSEA. The CDR3 nucleotides are TGCAGCGTTGTAGGAAGCTACACCTTC. It is translated as CSVVGSYTF.

V is TRBV6-1 and J is TRBJ2-5, with 9 bases identical to TRBD1. Germline CDR1 is MNHNS and CDR2 is SASEGT. The trim removed 6 bases at V and 7 bases at J, leaving 12 bases unmatched. This CDR3 comprises 15 residues. CDR3 bases: TGTGCCAGCAGGGCGACGGGACAGGGATCCGGGACCCAGTACTTC. This sequence encodes CASRATGQGSGTQYF.

The chain uses TRBV4-2 and TRBJ2-3, with D maybe TRBD2 (6 bases). Per germline, CDR1 LGHNA and CDR2 YNFKEQ. V lost 1 base and J lost 3, with 17 bases in between. CDR3 length equals 17 residues. CDR3 protein: CASSQVGRSRGTDTQYF. The CDR3, as DNA: TGTGCCAGCAGCCAAGTAGGGCGCTCGCGGGGAACAGATACGCAGTATTTT.

In the case of this clonotype: The CDR3 end shows no conserved phenylalanine or tryptophan, and so a read error is likely. The limits of the CDR3 on the DNA are not certain, so only TCRdb's listed CDR3 is given. This chain connects TRBV21-1 to TRBJ2-5; the table's D call of TRBD2 was not tested on the DNA. TRBV21-1 is a listed pseudogene. Ends included, the CDR3 has 15 residues. CDR3 protein: CASSKGGTLNTSSTS.

This clonotype came up a few times. The chain carries TRBV2 and TRBJ1-2, with D hard to call. The CDR3 runs to 11 residues. Germline V gene sequence: CDR1 SNHLY, CDR2 FYNNEI. As DNA, the CDR3 is TGTGCGGACCGTCACTCTATTGGCTACACCTTC. As protein: CADRHSIGYTF. The entire variable domain, with the rest obtained from reference TRBV2 and TRBJ1-2, is as follows: EPEVTQTPSHQVTQMGQEVILRCVPISNHLYFYWYRQILGQKVEFLVSFYNNEISEKSEIFDDQFSVERPDGSNFTLKIRSTKLEDSAMYFCADRHSIGYTFGSGTRLTVV.

This clonotype was counted between two and nine times. The chain employs TRBV12-3 or TRBV12-4 and TRBJ1-1; D might be TRBD1 (5 bases). The CDR3 is made up of 13 amino acids. Deletions cut 4 bases from V and 11 bases from J, with 17 bases between. This CDR3 is CASSYNSGWLAFF. In nucleotides, the CDR3 is TGTGCCAGCAGTTACAATTCAGGGTGGTTGGCTTTCTTT.

This clonotype was counted many times. The chain carries TRBV12-3 or TRBV12-4 and TRBJ1-2, with D possibly being TRBD1 (6 bases). The ends were cut back, 7 bases at V and 13 bases at J, with 19 bases in the middle. The CDR3 runs to 12 residues. CDR3 nucleotide sequence: TGTGCCAGCACTATAACGGGGGCCGGATGCACCTTC. It translates to CASTITGAGCTF.

The chain combines TRBV20-1 with TRBJ2-1; 12 nucleotides agree with TRBD2. Germline CDR1 reads DFQATT; CDR2 reads SNEGSKA (reference sequence). The CDR3 sequence is 15 residues long. V was clipped by 3 bases and J by 9 bases; unmatched bases: 9. CDR3 residues: CSARRLAGAVSEQFF. CDR3 in DNA: TGCAGTGCTAGGAGACTAGCGGGAGCTGTTAGTGAGCAGTTCTTC.

This clonotype was counted at least ten times. The chain uses TRBV9 and TRBJ2-1, with 9 bases matching TRBD2. Germline loops: CDR1 SGDLS, CDR2 YYNGEE. J gave up 6 bases and V 0 bases, and 7 bases lay outside the gene matches. The CDR3 runs to 16 residues. In DNA form, the CDR3 reads TGTGCCAGCAGCGTAGATGGGCGGGGGGGTTCCAATGAGCAGTTCTTC. Its protein is CASSVDGRGGSNEQFF.

The chain uses TRBV7-2 and TRBJ1-2; D not resolved. Germline-derived CDR1 and CDR2 are SGHTA and FQGNSA. Trimming pared 4 bases from V and 4 bases from J, leaving 10 bases between. CDR3 size: 13 residues. The CDR3 DNA is TGTGCCAGCAGCTCTAAATTGGCCTATGGCTACACCTTC. Encoded protein: CASSSKLAYGYTF.

Comments on this clonotype: One end of the junction fails to match germline, which may point to a read error. V and J are TRBV10-3 and TRBJ1-1, with D maybe TRBD1 (6 bases). This CDR3 spans 15 amino acids. Germline V lookup: CDR1 ENHRY, CDR2 SYGVKD. The CDR3 sequence is CAISESGQGNTVAFF. The CDR3 DNA follows: TGTGCCATCAGTGAGTCTGGCCAGGGGAACACTGTAGCTTTCTTT.

The rearrangement uses TRBV4-1 and TRBJ2-5; D call uncertain. Germline lookup yields CDR1 MGHRA and CDR2 YSYEKL. The CDR3 loop spans 12 amino acids. V dropped 0 bases and J dropped 6 bases, with 5 bases sitting between them. CDR3 amino acids: CASSQEGKTQYF. The CDR3 DNA reads as TGCGCCAGCAGCCAAGAAGGGAAGACCCAGTACTTC.

V and J are TRBV20-1 and TRBJ1-1, with D perhaps matching TRBD1 (6 bases). V shed 3 bases and J shed 2 bases, with 13 bases lying between them. CDR3 size: 14 residues. CDR1 DFQATT and CDR2 SNEGSKA come from the germline V gene (reference sequence). The CDR3: CSARPGQPNTEAFF. The DNA for the CDR3 is TGCAGTGCTAGGCCCGGACAGCCAAACACTGAAGCTTTCTTT.

The chain joins TRBV12-3 or TRBV12-4 to TRBJ2-5, with D possibly TRBD2 on 6 matching bases. V was clipped by 2 bases and J by 4 bases, with 8 bases between them. The length of the CDR3 is 13 residues. The CDR3 DNA reads as TGTGCCAGCAGTTTAAACGGGAGAGAGACCCAGTACTTC. Protein: CASSLNGRETQYF.

This clonotype was observed a handful of times. The chain carries TRBV5-1 and TRBJ2-3; 8 bases are a match to TRBD2. CDR1 is SGHRS, CDR2 YFSETQ, per germline. J was trimmed by 1 base and V by 4 bases; bases with no gene match: 8. The CDR3 has 16 residues. CDR3 amino acids: CASSQYYSGGTDTQYF. CDR3 nucleotides: TGCGCCAGCAGCCAGTATTATAGCGGGGGCACAGATACGCAGTATTTT.

This rearrangement joins TRBV2 to TRBJ2-5; D ambiguous. V gave up 6 bases and J gave up 11 bases, with 16 bases separating them. The germline V gene encodes CDR1 SNHLY and CDR2 FYNNEI. The CDR3 covers 12 residues. The CDR3: CASRLERNEQYF. The CDR3 bases are TGTGCCAGCAGGTTAGAAAGGAATGAGCAGTACTTC.

The chain uses TRBV30 and TRBJ2-7; possible D gene TRBD1, 6 bases. Trimming removed 3 bases at V and 6 bases at J, with 15 bases between. The CDR3 is made up of 13 amino acids. From germline, CDR1 is GTSNPN and CDR2 SVGIG (reference sequence). CDR3 region: CAWSPVGAGEQYF. In nucleotides, the CDR3 is TGTGCCTGGAGCCCCGTGGGGGCCGGCGAGCAGTACTTC. The full variable domain, in which reference TRBV30 and TRBJ2-7 provide the parts outside the CDR3, is SQTIHQWPATLVQPVGSPLSLECTVEGTSNPNLYWYRQAAGRGLQLLFYSVGIGQISSEVPQNLSASRPQDRQFILSSKKLLLSDSGFYLCAWSPVGAGEQYFGPGTRLTVT.

The chain combines TRBV20-1 with TRBJ1-1; the D is unclear. The CDR3 consists of 12 residues. With 2 bases removed from V and 3 bases from J, the gap between germline ends came to 7 bases. Germline CDR1 DFQATT, CDR2 SNEGSKA (reference sequence). The CDR3 DNA reads TGCAGTGCTAGAAGAGGTTACACTGAAGCTTTCTTT. It is translated as CSARRGYTEAFF.

This clonotype was observed a few times. The rearrangement joins TRBV29-1 to TRBJ1-5, with a weak D call TRBD1 (5 bases). V dropped 3 bases and J dropped 6 bases, with 12 bases sitting between them. The CDR3 covers 13 residues. Germline lookup yields CDR1 SQVTM and CDR2 ANQGSEA. The chain's CDR3 is CSVDAGAGQPQHF. CDR3 DNA: TGCAGCGTTGATGCCGGGGCGGGTCAGCCCCAGCATTTT.

This chain uses TRBV9 with TRBJ1-4, with 7 bases identical to TRBD1. There are 16 residues in the CDR3. Germline trimming cut 0 bases from V and 4 bases from J; bases unmatched to any gene: 6. Germline CDR1 is SGDLS and CDR2 is YYNGEE. The CDR3 bases are TGTGCCAGCAGCGTAGTTGGGACAGCCGATAATGAAAAACTGTTTTTT. Translating gives CASSVVGTADNEKLFF.

Here the CDR3 reads CASGLFPGTSGTYEQYF. The CDR3 DNA follows: TGTGCTAGTGGTTTGTTCCCCGGGACTAGCGGGACATACGAGCAGTACTTC. The chain is built from TRBV12-5 and TRBJ2-4, with 13 bases identical to TRBD2. The J call is uncertain, as TRBJ2-7 better fits the DNA end. The germline gives CDR1 LGHNT, CDR2 FRNRAP. The CDR3 contains 17 residues.

The chain has TRBV7-2 and TRBJ2-7, with 7 bases matching TRBD1. The germline V gene has CDR1 SGHTA and CDR2 FQGNSA. V was clipped by 5 bases and J by 4 bases; unmatched bases: 14. The CDR3 is 16 amino acids. The CDR3 DNA is TGTGCCAGCAGCCCCGGACAGGCATCGTTCGGGTACGAGCAGTACTTC. Its translation: CASSPGQASFGYEQYF. Together with reference TRBV7-2 and TRBJ2-7, the CDR3 gives the full variable domain: GAGVSQSPSNKVTEKGKDVELRCDPISGHTALYWYRQSLGQGLEFLIYFQGNSAPDKSGLPSDRFSAERTGGSVSTLTIQRTQQEDSAVYLCASSPGQASFGYEQYFGPGTRLTVT.

V and J are TRBV10-3 and TRBJ2-7; D remains unclear. The length of the CDR3 is 13 residues. Germline CDR1 is ENHRY and CDR2 is SYGVKD. The V gene lost 5 bases and the J gene lost 7 bases, with 15 bases spanning the gap. As DNA, the CDR3 is TGTGCCATCAGTAGTGGATTCTACAATGAGCAGTACTTC. Its translation is CAISSGFYNEQYF.